The sequence of this T cell receptor beta chain was determined in a study of cytomegalovirus exposure and HLA in healthy donors (dated by TCRdb to 2015 to 2018). A note on the overall study: In an earlier analysis of some 610 of the donors, around 290 Gb of sequence data and 120 million or so unique TCR beta sequences from about 180 million T cells were reported. Typing coverage differed by locus: A, B, C, DRB1 and DQB1 were typed in roughly 620-630 donors, DQA1 in 500 to 550, DPA1 in roughly 590, and DPB1 in just under 480. All discovery cohort repertoires had been generated on a single sequencing platform. High-throughput TCR immunosequencing, statistical association of individual TCRs with disease status, and machine learning were combined to predict cytomegalovirus infection status. To study patterns of TCR occurrence, a later analysis re-analyzed previously published TCR beta repertoires from around 700 donors and added high-resolution HLA genotyping. An earlier analysis of 587 of the donors used high-throughput TCR beta sequencing to judge whether each TCR beta V gene segment behaved as functional or pseudogenic. The study profiled the T cell repertoires of 500 to 800 subjects by immunosequencing and related them to cytomegalovirus serostatus. The study was designed to test whether signatures of past pathogen exposure could be identified by cataloging public T cell receptors. A later genetic analysis used genome-wide SNP genotypes for about 60% of the roughly 700 donors, treating that subset as a discovery cohort. Among the roughly 400 genotyped donors, around 81% belonged to the genetic ancestry cluster associated with self-reported Caucasian donors. Approximately 330 gigabases of sequencing data and 75 million to 85 million unique TCR sequences made up an early release that covered approximately 650 HLA-typed donors. Donor age, sex, ethnicity and CMV serostatus were compiled alongside the repertoire data. HLA typing included class I and class II loci at four-digit resolution. The later analysis used no new phenotypic data to find candidate immune exposures, relying instead on TCR beta sequences and their occurrence across donors. Among 398 genotyped donors of the cohort, an average of 235,054 unique TCR beta nucleotide sequences were sequenced per donor, roughly 18% of them non-productive. About 5 DR-DQ haplotypes were handled as single units for association and clustering, since linkage in the cohort was strong. Besides the first cohort of about 730 subjects, a separate validation cohort made up of over 100 different subjects was used.

From a lookup of the germline V gene, CDR1 and CDR2 are SNHLY and FYNNEI. V is cut back by 9 bases and J by 8 bases, with 13 bases in the junction unmatched. Including the terminal cysteine and phenylalanine, the CDR3 comprises 14 residues. Of all the DNA, just the CDR3 is kept, 42 bases in frame from base 1. What the study reported, not specific to this receptor: At a false discovery rate of 0.05, a later analysis linked 15,000 to 20,000 TCR beta sequences to specific HLA alleles. Some IMGT-functional V segments, including TRBV6-2 and TRBV6-3, could not be told apart with the 87-base-pair reads, so those segments were excluded. In vitro tests confirmed that three of the cytomegalovirus-associated TCR beta chains recognize cytomegalovirus antigens. A later analysis reported that several top co-occurrence clusters appeared linked to parvovirus B19, influenza, CMV and Epstein-Barr virus. A further reported finding was that TCR beta sequences accurately predicted the HLA-A and HLA-B alleles for most subjects in the first cohort. An association between a missense DCLRE1C variant and V-gene and J-gene trimming of TCR beta chains was found in a later genetic analysis and replicated in an independent cohort. While some public TCRs were present in many individuals, most TCR sequences turned up only very rarely across donors. In an earlier analysis of 587 of the donors, most TCR beta V segments appeared in productive rearrangements about 90% or about 30% of the time, broadly matching IMGT annotations. Assigning TCR associations to individual alleles was difficult when HLA alleles, especially DR and DQ, strongly co-occurred. According to a later genetic analysis, donors in an Asian-associated ancestry cluster had fewer N-insertions in productive TCRs than the roughly 700-donor mean. A cluster of highly shared sequence variants was judged likely to represent a technical artifact of the sequencing pipeline. Correlated functional status among segregating V segments might be attributable to linkage disequilibrium, but an unknown experimental factor could not be ruled out. The classifier was reported to diagnose cytomegalovirus status with high specificity and sensitivity in both the original cohort and the validation cohort. A later analysis found that most CMV-associated TCR beta chains appeared HLA-restricted, with HLA associations seemingly driven largely by CMV exposure. In a later analysis, HLA-associated TCR beta chains showed more clonal expansion and lower generation probabilities than non-associated chains that were equally common. The cohort was sequenced for TCR beta chains only, and without alpha or paired-chain data the features that could be detected were limited. The study gave a list of around 170 TCR beta chains associated with cytomegalovirus. The presence/absence analyses assumed that sequencing depth was roughly uniform across donors, and that assumption may not be true. HLA typing was unavailable for some donors at each locus, so association tests used only the typed subset. CMV serostatus was the only immune exposure information available for the cohort. In a later analysis, TCR association rates were found to vary across HLA loci, with the most associated TCRs seen for DRB1 alleles and the fewest for HLA-C alleles. The earlier analysis of approximately 590 of the donors excluded about 16 rarely observed V segments, including chromosome 9 orphons, because counts were too low. It was suggested by the authors that the approach could potentially be generalized to other disease states and immunological phenotypes.

This clone was observed a single time. What antigen it recognizes has not been identified. No qualities accompany the bases; no much larger clone lies one base away. The cohort consisted of 650 to 850 healthy bone marrow donors. At the time of sampling, every cohort member was nominally healthy, though immune exposures that went unrecorded were likely present. The donor was CMV seronegative and was included in the group of a few hundred seronegative cohort members. A peripheral blood sample was collected from each donor, and TCR beta sequencing was performed on peripheral blood mononuclear cells. Genomic DNA was extracted from the blood cell samples with the Qiagen DNeasy Blood Extraction Kit. The protocol used for the library was the immunoSEQ multiplex PCR assay. For the multiplex PCR, a mixture combining 60 forward primers for TCR Vbeta segments and 13 reverse primers for TCR Jbeta segments was used. The CDR3 region of rearranged TCR beta genes was amplified from genomic DNA with a multiplex PCR assay. On the Illumina HiSeq System, the amplified TCR beta libraries were sequenced as 87-base-pair reads. On the study's bioinformatics: In a later analysis, some 80 million unique TCR beta chains were counted across the 500 to 700 repertoires, and some 10 million of these chains were shared by at least two donors. Raw reads were error-corrected and collapsed into unique sequences by a nearest-neighbor algorithm in which closely related sequences were merged to remove PCR and sequencing errors. Alignment of CDR3 sequences to IMGT reference sequences was used to assign V, D and J gene segments. Each retained sequence needed at least a six-nucleotide match to both a V gene segment and a J gene segment. Rearrangements were classified as productive when the CDR3 lacked stop codons and remained in frame with V and J, and all other rearrangements were classified as non-productive. CDR3 was defined by IMGT convention, running from the second conserved V-encoded cysteine to the conserved J-encoded phenylalanine. The earlier analysis of about 610 of the donors excluded any sequence lacking an unambiguous match to a single V gene segment. An earlier analysis of several hundred of the donors called V segments functional above 56.7% productive rearrangements and segregating when the between-donor standard deviation exceeded 5%. To diagnose cytomegalovirus status from the catalog of TCR beta chain sequences, a statistical classification framework was built. In a later analysis, V and J genes were assigned by comparing TCR nucleotide sequences against IMGT/GENE-DB human TR gene sequences. A later analysis assigned CDR3 sequences and most-parsimonious VDJ recombination scenarios with the TCRdist pipeline. In a later analysis, each TCR beta chain was defined by its CDR3 amino acid sequence together with its V-gene family, and reads lacking a unique V-gene family were excluded. A later analysis removed 500 to 650 highly shared, low-generation-probability nucleotide sequences to deal with suspected cross-contamination and a sequencing artifact. In a later analysis, a clonal expansion index was calculated for each public chain from normalized within-repertoire ranks of inferred template counts. Generation probabilities in a later analysis came from a VDJ recombination model fitted to out-of-frame rearrangements, and those results were checked against IGoR. A later analysis scored TCR-TCR, TCR-HLA and TCR-CMV co-occurrence with hypergeometric tests, applying a repertoire-size bias correction to TCR pairs. False discovery rates were estimated in a later analysis by permuting HLA or CMV assignments 20 times. In a later analysis, co-occurring TCRs were grouped using DBSCAN, and TCRdist sequence similarity was added for clustering within HLA-allele-positive subsets. Repertoires with fewer than 30,000 or more than 120,000 public chains were left out of co-occurrence clustering, as were five repertoires with anomalous nucleotide sharing. What TCRdb holds here is the immuneACCESS table cut down to in-frame rearrangements. Part of the clones is not present; checked against another copy, under half of the missing clones reflect an unresolved V gene, and the others are unexplained. Clone size and V and J calls were adopted from that table, with D and trimming inferred from the DNA. The sample includes about 89,000 clones, with roughly 84% observed a single time. The ten largest clones take up 2.5% to 3% of the sample.

The receptor was isolated from a man younger than 40 in good health and CMV-seronegative. Sequencing was performed on PBMCs. The receptor chain draws on TRBV2 and TRBJ2-7; 10 bases in between match TRBD1. The CDR3: CASTVGTGANKQYF. The nucleotide sequence is TGTGCCAGTACGGTTGGGACAGGGGCCAACAAGCAGTACTTC.